Presented here are 3 T cell receptor beta chains from one specimen sequenced in a study of T cells in Graves' hyperthyroidism and ophthalmopathy. TCR beta CDR3 regions were amplified from RNA. The HTBI primer set served for first-round RT-PCR of the TCR CDR3. TCRdb passed the multiplex PCR reads through MiXCR, listing each CDR3 protein once. The table includes under 500,000 distinct CDR3 sequences, 11% to 15% detected once. Sequencing used blood. Source of these receptors: a man in his fifties or sixties with Graves' ophthalmopathy.

This clonotype occurred many times. V and J are TRBV7-9 and TRBJ1-1; 8 bases are shared with TRBD1. CDR3 length equals 15 residues. CDR1 SEHNR and CDR2 FQNEAQ come from the germline V gene (reference sequence). The ends lost 6 bases at V and 0 bases at J; junction bases unmatched: 6. The CDR3 sequence is CASRTGTGMNTEAFF. CDR3 nucleotides: TGTGCCAGCAGAACCGGGACAGGAATGAACACTGAAGCTTTCTTT. Supplemented by reference TRBV7-9 and TRBJ1-1, the full variable domain reads DTGVSQNPRHKITKRGQNVTFRCDPISEHNRLYWYRQTLGQGPEFLTYFQNEAQLEKSRLLSDRFSAERPKGSFSTLEIQRTEQGDSAMYLCASRTGTGMNTEAFFGQGTRLTVV.

A few counts support this clonotype. The chain couples TRBV7-9 to TRBJ2-3; 8 positions agree with TRBD2. Germline-derived CDR1 and CDR2 are SEHNR and FQNEAQ (reference sequence). V lost 5 bases and J lost 6; bases outside the gene matches: 13. CDR3 length equals 16 residues. CDR3 nucleotide sequence: TGTGCCAGCAGCACTAAAAGGGCGAGCGGGAGTGATACGCAGTATTTT. This encodes CASSTKRASGSDTQYF.

This clonotype came up many times. The genes are TRBV3-1 and TRBJ2-1, with 7 bases that match TRBD2. Germline values: CDR1 LGHDT, CDR2 YNNKEL (reference sequence). The CDR3 has 18 amino acids. V shed 0 bases, J shed 3 bases, and the junction held 11 bases outside the gene matches. CDR3 loop: CASSQERLAPNLYNEQFF. The CDR3 DNA follows: TGTGCCAGCAGCCAAGAAAGACTAGCCCCAAACCTCTACAATGAGCAGTTCTTC.